This entry concerns a single T cell receptor beta chain. The antigen is undetermined. This sample is drawn from a study of identifying expanded T cells in peripheral blood. The CDR3 runs to 12 residues. The germline V and J ends were trimmed by 4 bases and 10 bases, with 8 bases remaining between them. Germline CDR1 and CDR2: SNHLY and FYNNEI. The protocol was immunoSEQ multiplex PCR, while the TCRdb copy is restricted to in-frame clones and leaves out a portion. The table shows approximately 90,000 clones, with around 87% occurring only once. Study conclusions and caveats: Differentially abundant clones: around 1.2 between replicates, 16.4 at around 14 days, more than 18 at four. Variance in clone template counts between approximately two-week samples significantly increased with total template count across all healthy donors.

Healthy donors had no documented immune events, such as infections, while sampled. The TCR was taken from a person aged 18-70 years in good health. Sequencing input: blood. The rearrangement links TRBV2 to TRBJ1-6; D not resolved. CDR3 protein: CASSVRVSPLHF. The DNA for the CDR3 is TGTGCCAGCAGTGTAAGGGTATCACCCCTCCACTTT.